The present T cell receptor beta chain was sequenced within a study of cytomegalovirus exposure and HLA in healthy donors. Study-level points and caveats: Later examination showed HLA-associated TCR beta chains had greater clonal expansion than equally common others. Most subjects had HLA-A and HLA-B alleles reportedly predicted accurately by TCR beta sequences.

In its sample, this clone was seen a few times. Antigen: not known. This CDR3 is 18 amino acids long. Germline V gene data show CDR1 as SGDLS and CDR2 as YYNGEE. The V segment lost 4 bases and the J segment 5 bases; nucleotides outside the gene matches: 14. PCR used 60 Vbeta primers and 13 Jbeta primers. Libraries were prepared by immunoSEQ multiplex PCR; TCRdb keeps only in-frame clonotypes and omits some of them. The repertoire consists of about 160,000 clones, with 75% to 85% occurring once and the leading ten covering approximately 2%. Sequencing was done on a sample of PBMCs. This chain links TRBV9 with TRBJ2-3, with 12 nucleotides matching TRBD1. The receptor was derived from a woman in her late teens or twenties in good health and CMV-seronegative. CDR3 coding DNA: TGTGCCAGCAGCCTCAACGATGGGACAGGGGGCTACGTAGATACGCAGTATTTT. Protein: CASSLNDGTGGYVDTQYF.